What follows are 13 T cell receptor beta chains derived from one specimen sequenced in a study of vaccination effects on CD4 cells after COVID-19. With the ViraFEST assay, the study expanded antigen-specific CD4+ T cells using viral peptide pools, then sequenced them. Isolation of CD4+ T cells took place after about nine days of culture. Either the mRNA-1273 or the BNT162b2 vaccine was given to participants as two doses. Some clones are missing from TCRdb's copy, which holds only in-frame ones; the method was immunoSEQ multiplex PCR. The sample records about 66,000 clones, about 80% being singletons. For these receptors, no antigen is known. The material was CD4+ T cells from PBMCs cultured with HCoV-OC43 spike peptides, obtained after COVID-19 vaccination. Subset described: HCoV-OC43 spike overlapping peptide pool stimulation. Receptors were obtained from a human donor who received a COVID-19 vaccine.

CDR3 residues: CASSYPGSSGANVLTF. The CDR3 DNA is TGTGCCAGCAGCTACCCAGGTTCCTCTGGGGCCAACGTCCTGACTTTC. The V call is TRBV21-1, the J call TRBJ2-6; TRBD1 reflects the table's D call only, with no check against the DNA. TRBV21-1 is given as a pseudogene. This CDR3 contains 16 residues.

This rearrangement joins TRBV27 to TRBJ1-5, with TRBD1 identical over 10 bases. The V gene's germline CDR1 is MNHEY and CDR2 SMNVEV (reference sequence). This CDR3 is 15 amino acids long. The V segment lost 4 bases and the J segment 6 bases; nucleotides outside the gene matches: 6. CDR3: CASSSFRDRGQPQHF. For the CDR3, the DNA is TGTGCCAGCAGTTCTTTCCGGGACAGGGGTCAGCCCCAGCATTTT.

This clone was seen a handful of times. V and J are TRBV6-5 and TRBJ2-1, with D perhaps TRBD1 (6 bases). This CDR3 is built from 14 residues. Germline CDR1 reads MNHEY; CDR2 reads SVGAGI. The V end lost 6 bases, the J end lost 6 bases, and 15 bases lay between the germline ends. In nucleotides, the CDR3 is TGTGCCAGCAGGGATTACAGGGTCGGCAATGAGCAGTTCTTC. It encodes CASRDYRVGNEQFF.

This clone was seen once. This chain connects TRBV3-1 (or the pseudogene TRBV3-2) to TRBJ2-7; D may be TRBD1 (5 bases). This CDR3 spans 16 amino acids. V shed 1 base and J shed 5 bases, with 18 bases lying between them. The germline CDR1 and CDR2 sequences are LGHDT and YNNKEL (reference sequence). The CDR3 spells CASSQVGLVDSNEQYV. The DNA for the CDR3 is TGTGCCAGCAGCCAAGTTGGATTAGTAGACAGCAACGAGCAGTACGTC.

This chain joins TRBV5-5 and TRBJ2-1; 9 nucleotides align to TRBD2. Germline V gives CDR1 SGHKS, CDR2 YYEKEE (reference sequence). The V gene end was trimmed by 3 bases and the J gene end by 4 bases; junction bases not matched to a gene: 11. This CDR3 has 17 amino acids. The CDR3 spells CASSSGIGTSKYNEQFF. The CDR3 DNA reads TGTGCCAGCAGCTCCGGAATTGGGACTAGCAAATACAATGAGCAGTTCTTC.

The V gene is TRBV7-2, the J gene TRBJ1-3; 7 positions match TRBD1. V shed 4 bases and J 1 base; nucleotides not matched to a gene: 4. This CDR3 has 15 residues. Germline CDR1 is SGHTA and CDR2 is FQGNSA. The CDR3 DNA sequence: TGTGCCAGCAGCTCGCAGACAGGGTCTGGAAACACCATATATTTT. Amino acid sequence: CASSSQTGSGNTIYF.

The chain combines TRBV9 with TRBJ2-3; 11 bases are a match to TRBD1. The CDR3 covers 18 residues. Germline CDR1 reads SGDLS; CDR2 reads YYNGEE. With 4 bases clipped from V and 2 bases from J, the junction kept 12 bases outside the gene matches. The CDR3 loop reads CASSTTGTGGYFTDTQYF. CDR3 sequence (DNA): TGTGCCAGCAGCACAACCGGGACAGGGGGTTATTTCACAGATACGCAGTATTTT.

This clone was seen a handful of times. The gene calls are TRBV4-2 and TRBJ2-1, with D uncertain. Trimming took 0 bases from V and 5 from J, leaving 11 bases between them. This CDR3 has 15 residues. Germline V gene data show CDR1 as LGHNA and CDR2 as YNFKEQ. The CDR3 loop reads CASSQDGRIDNEQFF. The CDR3 nucleotides read TGTGCCAGCAGCCAAGATGGAAGAATCGACAATGAGCAGTTCTTC.

The rearrangement uses TRBV19 and TRBJ2-1; the match to TRBD1 covers 9 bases. The V segment lost 10 bases and the J segment 0 bases; nucleotides outside the gene matches: 7. CDR1 and CDR2 (germline): LNHDA, SQIVND (reference sequence). The length of the CDR3 is 15 residues. The CDR3 protein is CATGDRASSYNEQFF. As DNA, the CDR3 is TGTGCCACGGGGGACAGGGCGAGCTCCTACAATGAGCAGTTCTTC.

The chain uses TRBV6-5 and TRBJ1-2, with D perhaps matching TRBD1 (5 bases). V was pared by 5 bases and J by 4 bases, with 14 bases between. Germline CDR1 is MNHEY and CDR2 is SVGAGI. The CDR3 spans 14 residues. Here the CDR3 reads CASSKQVDPYGYTF. CDR3 coding DNA: TGTGCCAGCAGTAAACAGGTGGACCCCTATGGCTACACCTTC.

In DNA form, the CDR3 reads TGTGCCAGCTCGATTCGGGAAGGCGGGACTGAAGCTTTCTTT. It yields the protein CASSIREGGTEAFF. The rearrangement uses TRBV18 and TRBJ1-1; D not resolved. Per the germline V gene, CDR1 is KGHSH and CDR2 is LQKENI. The CDR3 loop spans 14 amino acids. Trimming cost V 6 bases and J 5 bases, with 16 bases left between them.

DNA of the CDR3: TGTGCCACCAGCCGCACGCGGGGGCTGGGCACTGAAGCTTTCTTT. The encoded protein is CATSRTRGLGTEAFF. V gene TRBV15 combines with J gene TRBJ1-1; D might be TRBD1 (6 bases). Per germline, CDR1 LNHNV and CDR2 YYDKDF (reference sequence). The CDR3 sequence is 15 residues long. Trimming left V 5 bases short and J 4 bases short, with 17 bases between.

The chain combines TRBV14 with TRBJ2-1; 7 positions agree with TRBD1. The V gene's germline CDR1 is SGHDN and CDR2 FVKESK. The CDR3 consists of 16 residues. Trimming cost V 2 bases and J 0 bases; bases outside gene matches: 4. Here the CDR3 reads CASSQTQGFSYNEQFF. As DNA, the CDR3 is TGTGCCAGCAGCCAAACACAGGGGTTCTCCTACAATGAGCAGTTCTTC.